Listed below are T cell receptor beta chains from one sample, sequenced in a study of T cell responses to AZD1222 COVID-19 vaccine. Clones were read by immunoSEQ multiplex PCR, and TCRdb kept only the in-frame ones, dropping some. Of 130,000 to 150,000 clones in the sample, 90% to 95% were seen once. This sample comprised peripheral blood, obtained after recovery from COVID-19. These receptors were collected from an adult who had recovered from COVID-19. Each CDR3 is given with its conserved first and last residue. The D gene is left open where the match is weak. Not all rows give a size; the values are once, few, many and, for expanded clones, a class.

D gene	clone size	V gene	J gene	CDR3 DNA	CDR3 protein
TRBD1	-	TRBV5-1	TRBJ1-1	TGCGCCAGCAGCTTGGACGGACAGGGGGCGGGCACTGAAGCTTTCTTT	CASSLDGQGAGTEAFF
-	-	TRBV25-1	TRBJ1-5	TGTGCCAGCAGTGACCCCGGGGACAATCAGCCCCAGCATTTT	CASSDPGDNQPQHF
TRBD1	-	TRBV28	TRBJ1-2	TGTGCCAGTAGATGGACAGGGGGCGGGCTCTATGGCTACACCTTC	CASRWTGGGLYGYTF
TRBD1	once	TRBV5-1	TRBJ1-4	TGCGCCAGCAGCGTGGGACAGGGAGCGACTAATGAAAAACTGTTTTTT	CASSVGQGATNEKLFF
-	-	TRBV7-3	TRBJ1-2	TGTGCCAGCAGCTACGACAGTTCCCTGTATGGCTACACCTTC	CASSYDSSLYGYTF
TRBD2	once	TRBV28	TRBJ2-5	TGTGCCAGCAGTTTACGGGGGGACCCCAGGAAAGAGACCCAGTACTTC	CASSLRGDPRKETQYF
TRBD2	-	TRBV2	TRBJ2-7	TGTGCCAGCAGTGAGGCTAGCGGGGCCCGTTCCTACGAGCAGTACTTC	CASSEASGARSYEQYF
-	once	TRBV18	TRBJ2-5	TGTGCCAGCTCACCCCCGGTGGGACGGGAGACCCAGTACTTC	CASSPPVGRETQYF
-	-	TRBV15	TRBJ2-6	TGTGCCACCAGCCCCAGGGATGGCACTGGGGCCAACGTCCTGACTTTC	CATSPRDGTGANVLTF
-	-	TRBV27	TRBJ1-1	TGTGCCAGCAGTCTTACGGGAGGGGTGAACACTGAAGCTTTCTTT	CASSLTGGVNTEAFF
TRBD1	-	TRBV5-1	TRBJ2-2	TGCGCCAGCAGCTTGGTTGGGACAGACACCGGGGAGCTGTTTTTT	CASSLVGTDTGELFF
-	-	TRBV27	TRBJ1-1	TGTGCCAGCAGTTTATCCGGGTTAATGAACACTGAAGCTTTCTTT	CASSLSGLMNTEAFF
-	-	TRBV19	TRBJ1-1	TGTGCCAGTAGTATTTGGACTGAAGCTTTCTTT	CASSIWTEAFF
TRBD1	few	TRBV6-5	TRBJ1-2	TGTGCCAGCACCCGGGGACAGGGAGGCTATGGCTACACCTTC	CASTRGQGGYGYTF
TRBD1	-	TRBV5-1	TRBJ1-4	TGCGCCAGCAGCTTGGGGAGGGGGCTAACTAATGAAAAACTGTTTTTT	CASSLGRGLTNEKLFF
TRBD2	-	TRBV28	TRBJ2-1	TGTGCCAGCAGTTTTTTCGTGGGGAGGACTAGCGGGAGAGTGACATCGAGGTTCTTC	CASSFFVGRTSGRVTSRFF
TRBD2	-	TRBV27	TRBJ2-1	TGTGCCAGCAGTCTAAGGGGACTAGCCTACAATGAGCAGTTCTTC	CASSLRGLAYNEQFF
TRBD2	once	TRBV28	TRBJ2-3	TGTGCCAGCAGTTCCCTCGGAGGACTAGCGAGTGGCACAGATACGCAGTATTTT	CASSSLGGLASGTDTQYF
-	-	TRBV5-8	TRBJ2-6	TGTGCCAGCAGATACCCAGGGTCTGGGGCCAACGTCCTGACTTTC	CASRYPGSGANVLTF
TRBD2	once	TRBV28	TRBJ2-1	TGTGCCAGCAGTGGACTAGCGGCATCCAATGAGCAGTTCTTC	CASSGLAASNEQFF
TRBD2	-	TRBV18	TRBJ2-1	TGTGCCAGCTCACCCACCGGGACTTACACGGGAGGCCGCAATGAGCAGTTCTTC	CASSPTGTYTGGRNEQFF
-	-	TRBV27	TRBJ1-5	TGTGCCAGCAGAGATGATAGCAATCAGCCCCAGCATTTT	CASRDDSNQPQHF
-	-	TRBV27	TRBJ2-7	TGTGCCAGCAGTTTATCGTTCGAGGGACATCACTACGAGCAGTACTTC	CASSLSFEGHHYEQYF
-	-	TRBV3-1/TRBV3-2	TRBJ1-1	TGTGCCAGCAGCCAAAAGGGACGGCTGAACACTGAAGCTTTCTTT	CASSQKGRLNTEAFF
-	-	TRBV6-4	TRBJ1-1	TGTGCCACCTCTTTCCGGAAGAACACTGAAGCTTTCTTT	CATSFRKNTEAFF
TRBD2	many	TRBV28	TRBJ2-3	TGTGCCAGCAGTTTGGAAGGAGCGGGAGACCTTGGAGATACGCAGTATTTT	CASSLEGAGDLGDTQYF
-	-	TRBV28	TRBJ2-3	TGTGCCAGCAGGGCGATTTTTTTACGCACAGATACGCAGTATTTT	CASRAIFLRTDTQYF
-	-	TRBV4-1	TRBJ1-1	TGCGCCAGCAGCCAAGATCGACAGGAGGGGAACACTGAAGCTTTCTTT	CASSQDRQEGNTEAFF
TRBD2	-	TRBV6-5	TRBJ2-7	TGTGCCAGCAGTTACGGGAGGGTAAGCTTGAACTACGAGCAGTACTTC	CASSYGRVSLNYEQYF